A selection of T cell receptor beta chains follows, all from one sample in a study of blood T cell repertoires in COVID-19. Sequencing used immunoSEQ multiplex PCR; TCRdb keeps in-frame clones, though not all of them. The sample includes around 59,000 clones, roughly 80% seen only once; the top ten take around 20%. Sequenced input: peripheral blood. The receptors come from a woman aged 45-60 years with active or convalescent COVID-19. CDR3s include the opening cysteine and the closing phenylalanine or tryptophan. D genes are given only for firm matches. Some rows mark clone size as missing; the rest say once, few, many or name a class of expanded clone.

clone_size	j_call	d_call	v_call	cdr3_aa	cdr3_nt
once	TRBJ1-1	.	TRBV5-6	CASSLSAGKAFF	TGTGCCAGCAGCTTGTCGGCAGGGAAGGCTTTCTTT
.	TRBJ1-2	.	TRBV10-3	CAAGVGEGGYTF	TGTGCCGCAGGCGTAGGGGAAGGCGGCTACACCTTC
.	TRBJ2-2	TRBD2	TRBV29-1	CSVKLPVAGDTGELFF	TGCAGCGTAAAACTCCCGGTAGCGGGAGACACCGGGGAGCTGTTTTTT
once	TRBJ2-7	.	TRBV18	CASSPPPGLEQYF	TGTGCCAGCTCACCGCCTCCGGGACTCGAGCAGTACTTC
.	TRBJ1-1	TRBD1	TRBV4-2	CASSWGQGSTEAFF	TGTGCCAGCAGCTGGGGACAGGGATCTACTGAAGCTTTCTTT
.	TRBJ2-7	.	TRBV10-3	CATGTGTHTSEQYF	TGTGCCACTGGTACCGGGACTCACACCTCCGAGCAGTACTTC
.	TRBJ2-5	TRBD1	TRBV2	CASRPGQPKRGTQYF	TGTGCCAGCAGGCCGGGACAGCCCAAGAGAGGTACCCAGTACTTC
few	TRBJ2-1	TRBD1	TRBV5-1	CASSSRDRGGDEQFF	TGCGCCAGCAGCTCCCGGGACAGGGGGGGCGATGAGCAGTTCTTC
.	TRBJ2-7	TRBD2	TRBV7-2	CASSLGLVYEQYF	TGTGCCAGCAGCCTCGGACTAGTCTACGAGCAGTACTTC
.	TRBJ1-1	.	TRBV27	CASSSPAREAFF	TGTGCCAGCAGTTCCCCCGCGCGGGAAGCTTTCTTT
few	TRBJ2-1	.	TRBV5-1	CASGTTGEVNEQFF	TGCGCCAGCGGTACCACGGGGGAGGTCAATGAGCAGTTCTTC
few	TRBJ2-5	TRBD2	TRBV14	CASSSWTSVEETQYF	TGTGCCAGCAGCTCCTGGACTAGCGTAGAAGAGACCCAGTACTTC
.	TRBJ2-1	TRBD2	TRBV5-1	CASSLGEAGGLFYNEQFF	TGCGCCAGCAGCTTGGGGGAAGCGGGAGGGCTTTTTTACAATGAGCAGTTCTTC
.	TRBJ1-4	.	TRBV7-8	CASSSQGRTNEKLFF	TGTGCCAGCAGCTCCCAGGGGCGGACGAATGAAAAACTGTTTTTT
.	TRBJ1-2	TRBD1	TRBV18	CASSPLDRGSNYGYTF	TGTGCCAGCTCACCACTCGACAGGGGGAGCAACTATGGCTACACCTTC
.	TRBJ2-1	.	TRBV27	CASSPGDFNNEQFF	TGTGCCAGCAGTCCCGGGGACTTCAACAATGAGCAGTTCTTC
.	TRBJ2-3	TRBD1	TRBV18	CASSTDRKRTDTQYF	TGTGCCAGCTCAACGGACAGGAAGCGCACAGATACGCAGTATTTT
.	TRBJ2-1	TRBD2	TRBV18	CASSPNPGGGPFF	TGTGCCAGCTCACCAAATCCCGGGGGGGGGCCGTTCTTC
.	TRBJ2-7	.	TRBV20-1	CSAGDLKEQYF	TGCAGTGCTGGGGACTTGAAAGAGCAGTACTTC
.	TRBJ2-1	.	TRBV9	CASSPGGTSYNEQFF	TGTGCCAGCAGCCCCGGAGGGACCTCCTACAATGAGCAGTTCTTC
few	TRBJ2-7	.	TRBV2	CASASRFQKAFYF	TGTGCCAGCGCCTCGAGGTTTCAGAAGGCCTTCTACTTC
.	TRBJ2-1	TRBD1	TRBV6-5	CASRIIGTGADEQFF	TGTGCCAGCAGAATCATCGGGACAGGGGCGGATGAGCAGTTCTTC
.	TRBJ2-3	.	TRBV29-1	CSVGPRGDTQYF	TGCAGCGTTGGACCCAGGGGAGATACGCAGTATTTT
few	TRBJ2-7	TRBD1	TRBV7-9	CASSSTGGYDEQYF	TGTGCCAGCAGCTCAACAGGGGGCTACGACGAGCAGTACTTC
.	TRBJ2-5	.	TRBV9	CASSVKGTGRQETQYF	TGTGCCAGCAGCGTAAAGGGAACGGGGAGACAAGAGACCCAGTACTTC
.	TRBJ2-1	.	TRBV6-5	CASSYGTGPEQFF	TGTGCCAGCAGTTATGGGACTGGTCCTGAGCAGTTCTTC
.	TRBJ1-1	.	TRBV29-1	CSVAEQQNTEAFF	TGCAGCGTTGCAGAACAACAGAACACTGAAGCTTTCTTT
.	TRBJ2-1	TRBD2	TRBV5-1	CASSLRGTSGTNSNEQFF	TGCGCCAGCAGCTTGCGCGGGACTAGCGGGACGAACTCCAATGAGCAGTTCTTC
few	TRBJ2-5	.	TRBV2	CASSEVEETQYF	TGTGCCAGCAGTGAAGTGGAGGAGACCCAGTACTTC
.	TRBJ2-3	TRBD2	TRBV5-1	CASSNLAGDADTQYF	TGCGCCAGCAGCAACCTAGCGGGTGATGCAGATACGCAGTATTTT
.	TRBJ2-3	TRBD1	TRBV5-6	CASSSDRGKLGTQYF	TGTGCCAGCAGCTCTGACAGGGGTAAATTGGGTACGCAGTATTTT
few	TRBJ1-4	.	TRBV3-1/TRBV3-2	CASSAEGGLDEKLFF	TGTGCCAGCAGCGCCGAGGGGGGGCTCGATGAAAAACTGTTTTTT
.	TRBJ1-2	.	TRBV5-4	CASSSVGGLSSYGYTF	TGTGCCAGCAGCTCCGTCGGAGGGCTTTCGAGCTATGGCTACACCTTC
.	TRBJ2-5	TRBD2	TRBV5-1	CASSPGLAGRQETQYF	TGCGCCAGCAGCCCAGGACTAGCGGGACGCCAAGAGACCCAGTACTTC
.	TRBJ2-6	TRBD1	TRBV30	CAWSADRVRTGANVLTF	TGTGCCTGGAGTGCCGACAGGGTACGAACTGGGGCCAACGTCCTGACTTTC
.	TRBJ2-7	TRBD1	TRBV6-6	CASSYGQGVRYEQYF	TGTGCCAGCAGTTACGGTCAGGGGGTACGCTACGAGCAGTACTTC
.	TRBJ2-7	TRBD2	TRBV9	CASSPLGLAGGEPHEQYF	TGTGCCAGCAGCCCCCTCGGGCTAGCGGGAGGGGAACCCCACGAGCAGTACTTC
.	TRBJ2-6	TRBD1	TRBV19	CASSIAGGQGISGANVLTF	TGTGCCAGTAGTATAGCTGGAGGACAGGGGATCTCTGGGGCCAACGTCCTGACTTTC
once	TRBJ2-7	TRBD2	TRBV30	CAWGEGSSYEQYF	TGTGCCTGGGGGGAGGGGAGCTCCTACGAGCAGTACTTC
once	TRBJ2-7	TRBD2	TRBV4-1	CASSQRLAGGRYEQYF	TGCGCCAGCAGCCAACGACTAGCGGGAGGCCGCTACGAGCAGTACTTC
.	TRBJ2-1	TRBD1	TRBV4-1	CASSQASGTGGVNEQFF	TGCGCCAGCAGCCAAGCATCCGGGACAGGGGGGGTGAATGAGCAGTTCTTC
.	TRBJ1-1	.	TRBV7-9	CASRPLVPTEAFF	TGTGCCAGCAGGCCGCTAGTTCCCACTGAAGCTTTCTTT
.	TRBJ1-1	TRBD1	TRBV28	CASSFDRTGLNTEAFF	TGTGCCAGCAGTTTTGACCGGACAGGGTTGAACACTGAAGCTTTCTTT
.	TRBJ2-3	TRBD2	TRBV2	CASTSGTTDTQYF	TGTGCCAGCACTAGCGGGACCACAGATACGCAGTATTTT
many	TRBJ1-1	.	TRBV20-1	CSASEVTEAFF	TGCAGTGCTAGCGAGGTGACTGAAGCTTTCTTT
.	TRBJ2-1	.	TRBV6-4	CASSDSRLGSDEQFF	TGTGCCAGCAGTGACTCGAGGTTGGGGAGCGATGAGCAGTTCTTC